This T cell receptor beta chain was sequenced during a study of T cells after yellow fever vaccination. Study conclusions and caveats: Shared CD4/CD8 clonotypes were a small share, likely from convergent recombination. Reappearing after the booster were most of the clones from primary vaccination (approximately 96% CD4, 70% to 90% CD8).

TCRdb used MiXCR to reprocess the 5' RACE reads, holding one entry per CDR3 protein. The repertoire holds 300,000 to 400,000 distinct CDR3 sequences, with more than 5.5% as singletons. The table lists this clonotype with many counts. The target antigen is unknown. There are 14 residues in the CDR3. Trimming shortened V by 5 bases and J by 4 bases, and 14 bases separated the two germline ends. Germline CDR1 is SGHVS and CDR2 is FQNEAQ. The rearrangement joins TRBV7-8 to TRBJ2-5; D unclear. The source is a young man who received the YFV17D yellow fever vaccine. The input for sequencing was PBMCs, taken 5 days after the yellow fever booster vaccination. The DNA of the CDR3 is TGTGCCAGCAGCACCACCCAGAGGATAGAGACCCAGTACTTC. Translating it yields CASSTTQRIETQYF.